This entry lists 11 T cell receptor beta chains sequenced from one sample in a study of T cells in Graves' hyperthyroidism and ophthalmopathy. Authors of the study amplified TCR beta CDR3 regions from RNA transcripts. The study used the HTBI primer set for a first-round RT-PCR of the TCR CDR3. In TCRdb, the multiplex PCR reads were re-called with MiXCR into one record per CDR3 protein. Altogether roughly 49,000 distinct CDR3 sequences are present, about 53% being singletons, with the ten largest covering around a third. The sample taken for sequencing was peripheral blood or thyroid tissue (not recorded which). The receptors come from a man younger than 30 with Graves' hyperthyroidism.

This clonotype showed up just once. The chain recombines TRBV7-8 with TRBJ2-5, with 12 positions matching TRBD2. Germline V gene lookup returns CDR1 SGHVS and CDR2 FQNEAQ. Unmatched junction bases numbered 7, after V lost 1 base and J lost 4 bases. This CDR3 has 17 amino acids. The CDR3 bases are TGTGCCAGCAGCTTAGGACTAGCGGGAGACGGGGGAGAGACCCAGTACTTC. Amino acid sequence: CASSLGLAGDGGETQYF.

V and J are TRBV12-3 or TRBV12-4 and TRBJ1-6, with a tentative D call TRBD1 (6 bases). CDR3 length: 15 residues. The V end lost 3 bases, the J end lost 6 bases, and 12 bases lay between the germline ends. The CDR3 is CASSLVGAGNSPLHF. As DNA, the CDR3 is TGTGCCAGCAGTTTGGTGGGGGCGGGTAATTCACCCCTCCACTTT.

The chain uses TRBV20-1 and TRBJ1-1; D perhaps matches TRBD1 (5 bases). The germline CDR1 and CDR2 sequences are DFQATT and SNEGSKA (reference sequence). The CDR3 consists of 15 residues. V lost 5 bases and J lost 1, with 17 bases in between. CDR3 coding DNA: TGCAGTGCTTGGGGGGTAGAGGGCCCGAACACTGAAGCTTTCTTT. Encoded protein: CSAWGVEGPNTEAFF.

This rearrangement joins TRBV7-6 to TRBJ2-4; the match to TRBD1 covers 8 bases. With 1 base clipped from V and 7 bases from J, the junction kept 6 bases outside the gene matches. The length of the CDR3 is 15 residues. Germline loops: CDR1 SGHVS, CDR2 FNYEAQ. CDR3 protein: CASSLGQGYGNIQYF. DNA for the CDR3: TGTGCCAGCAGCTTAGGACAGGGGTATGGGAACATTCAGTACTTC.

About this clonotype itself: The germline gene is not matched at one end of the junction; a read error may be the cause. The V gene is TRBV20-1, the J gene TRBJ2-7; a possible D gene is TRBD2 (5 bases). Germline values: CDR1 DFQATT, CDR2 SNEGSKA (reference sequence). This CDR3 is 12 amino acids long. The CDR3: CSTSFDEFEQYF. The CDR3, as DNA: TGCAGTACTAGTTTTGACGAATTCGAGCAGTACTTC.

This clonotype was detected many times. The V gene is TRBV28, the J gene TRBJ2-6, with D perhaps given as TRBD1 or TRBD2 (5 bases each). CDR1 and CDR2 from the germline V gene are MDHEN and SYDVKM. The CDR3 covers 16 residues. The V end was cut by 8 bases, the J end by 4 bases, with 18 bases between. Here the CDR3 reads CASLPVMGDGANVLTF. The DNA of the CDR3 is TGTGCCAGCCTCCCTGTGATGGGGGACGGGGCCAACGTCCTGACTTTC.

The chain joins TRBV20-1 to TRBJ2-2, with unresolved D. The CDR3 is 13 residues long. Germline CDR1 and CDR2: DFQATT and SNEGSKA (reference sequence). Trimming shortened V by 4 bases and J by 2 bases, and 8 bases separated the two germline ends. The CDR3 sequence is CSAKMTNTGELFF. The DNA of the CDR3 is TGCAGTGCTAAAATGACCAACACCGGGGAGCTGTTTTTT.

This clonotype was detected ten times or more. Given a much more abundant clone one base away, this may be a read error. The V and J genes are TRBV20-1 and TRBJ2-7, with unresolved D. Germline V lookup: CDR1 DFQATT, CDR2 SNEGSKA (reference sequence). Deletions cut 0 bases from V and 3 bases from J, with 12 bases between. The length of the CDR3 is 14 residues. CDR3 protein: CSARDPQQNYEQYF. DNA for the CDR3: TGCAGTGCTAGAGATCCGCAACAGAACTACGAGCAGTACTTC.

The chain couples TRBV7-8 to TRBJ2-5, with D tentatively TRBD2 (5 bases). From germline, CDR1 is SGHVS and CDR2 FQNEAQ. This CDR3 has 12 amino acids. The ends were cut back, 11 bases at V and 3 bases at J, with 13 bases in the middle. This chain's CDR3 is CAWTLAKETQYF. The CDR3 coding sequence is TGTGCCTGGACTCTGGCTAAAGAGACCCAGTACTTC.

The chain joins TRBV28 to TRBJ1-4, with 10 bases that match TRBD1. Germline CDR1 MDHEN, CDR2 SYDVKM. The CDR3 spans 15 residues. Trimming cost V 8 bases and J 5 bases; bases outside gene matches: 8. CDR3 in DNA: TGTGCCAGCCGAAAGAAGGGACAGGGGAATGAAAAACTGTTTTTT. Amino acid sequence: CASRKKGQGNEKLFF.

The chain employs TRBV10-3 and TRBJ1-5, with 7 bases identical to TRBD1. CDR1 and CDR2 from the germline V gene are ENHRY and SYGVKD. CDR3 size: 14 residues. The junction had 5 bases not matched to a gene; V was cut back by 3 bases and J by 6 bases. DNA of the CDR3: TGTGCCATCAGTGACCCGACAGGGTCTCAGCCCCAGCATTTT. It encodes CAISDPTGSQPQHF.